The sequence of this T cell receptor (beta chain) was determined in a study of metastatic and nonmetastatic thyroid tumors. At the level of the study: Repertoires were compared across blood and tumor or nodule tissue from malignant and benign thyroid patients.

The V and J ends lost 6 bases and 6 bases respectively, with 15 bases between them. The CDR3 contains 13 residues. Germline values: CDR1 WNHNN, CDR2 SYGVQD (reference sequence). In its sample, this clone is medium-sized. Its target is unknown. No treatment of any kind had been given to any patient before thyroid surgery. Study observations and caveats: According to reports, the diversity of TCR beta was significantly higher in malignant thyroid tumors than in benign nodules, and this held in both blood and tumor samples.

TCRdb re-called the PCR reads with MiXCR. The profile covers some 14,000 clones, with about 35% appearing a single time and 11% taken by the ten largest. The sample consisted of tumor tissue. The chain carries TRBV10-1 and TRBJ2-7; D gene ambiguous. The receptor's source is a male donor with papillary thyroid cancer or a benign thyroid nodule (not recorded which). Some clones in this sample may be carry-over from other donors' samples. The chain's CDR3 is CASSPGWRGEQYF. DNA for the CDR3: TGCGCCAGCAGCCCCGGGTGGCGCGGCGAGCAGTACTTC.